This T cell receptor beta chain was identified in a study of persistence of HIV-infected CD4 T cells. Study-level points and caveats: Degenerate expanded CDR3beta sequences were enriched among CMV- and Gag-responding cells.

A note on this clone: As yet, its antigen is unknown.

Cells were stimulated with CMV-infected fibroblast lysates at approximately 10 ug/mL. CD40L/CD69 double-negative CD45RO-high memory CD4+ T cells were collected. Plasma HIV-1 RNA stayed below 50 copies/mL for at least 4 years. An 18-hour stimulation of CD8-depleted PBMCs used anti-CD28/CD49d costimulation, CD40-blocking antibody and enfuvirtide. Sequencing used immunoSEQ version 4 in survey mode. Repertoires were generated with immunoSEQ multiplex PCR, while TCRdb's copy carries only in-frame clones and drops some. This table holds some 48,000 clones, around 75% found once. The CDR3 sequence is 15 residues long. Trimming pared 0 bases from V and 0 bases from J, leaving 8 bases between. Germline CDR1 reads MGHRA; CDR2 reads YSYEKL.

The receptor was isolated from an adult man with HIV who was CMV-seropositive. V is TRBV4-1 and J is TRBJ1-1; the D is unclear. The specimen comprised CD4+ T cells sorted from PBMCs after approximately 19-hour stimulation, sampled from a patient who received antiretroviral therapy. CDR3 nucleotides: TGCGCCAGCAGCCAAGAGGTCCTAGTGAACACTGAAGCTTTCTTT. It encodes CASSQEVLVNTEAFF.